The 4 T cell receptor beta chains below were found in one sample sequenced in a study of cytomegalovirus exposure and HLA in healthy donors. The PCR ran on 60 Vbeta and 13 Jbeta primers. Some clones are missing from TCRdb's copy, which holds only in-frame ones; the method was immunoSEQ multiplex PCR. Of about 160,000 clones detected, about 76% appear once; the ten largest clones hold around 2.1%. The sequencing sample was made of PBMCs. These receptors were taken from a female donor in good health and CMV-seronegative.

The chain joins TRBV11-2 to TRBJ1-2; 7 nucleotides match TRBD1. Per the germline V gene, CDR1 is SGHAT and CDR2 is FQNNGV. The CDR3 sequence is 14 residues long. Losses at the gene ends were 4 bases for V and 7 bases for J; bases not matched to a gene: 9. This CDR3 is CASSWSQAGGGYTF. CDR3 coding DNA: TGTGCCAGCAGCTGGAGTCAGGCAGGGGGTGGCTACACCTTC.

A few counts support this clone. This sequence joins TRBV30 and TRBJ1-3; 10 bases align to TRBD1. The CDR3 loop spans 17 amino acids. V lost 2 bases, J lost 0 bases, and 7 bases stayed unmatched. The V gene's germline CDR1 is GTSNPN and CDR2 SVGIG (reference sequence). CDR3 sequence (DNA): TGTGCCTGGAGTACCGGGACAGGGGCCTACTCTGGAAACACCATATATTTT. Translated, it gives CAWSTGTGAYSGNTIYF.

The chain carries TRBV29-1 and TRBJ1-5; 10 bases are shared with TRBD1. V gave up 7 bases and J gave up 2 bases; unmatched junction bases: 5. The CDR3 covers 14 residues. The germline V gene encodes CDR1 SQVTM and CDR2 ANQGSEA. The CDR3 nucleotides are TGCAGCGCTGCGACAGGGGGCGGCAATCAGCCCCAGCATTTT. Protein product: CSAATGGGNQPQHF.

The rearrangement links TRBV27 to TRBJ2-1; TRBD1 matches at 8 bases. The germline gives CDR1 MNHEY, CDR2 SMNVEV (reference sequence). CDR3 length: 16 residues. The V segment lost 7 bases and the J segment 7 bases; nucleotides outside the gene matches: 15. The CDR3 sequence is CASTFSTGEISNEQFF. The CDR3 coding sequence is TGTGCCAGCACCTTCTCGACAGGGGAAATTAGTAATGAGCAGTTCTTC.